This TCR beta chain comes out of a study of blood T cell repertoires in COVID-19. On the study more broadly: In each case, the material was cDNA or gDNA derived from T cells, B-cell-depleted T cells, or PBMCs.

This clone was seen more than once but under ten times. The CDR3 is 17 amino acids. V gave up 2 bases and J gave up 7 bases; unmatched junction bases: 10. The germline gives CDR1 SGHVS, CDR2 FQNEAQ. Everyone who took part was roughly 18 to 89 years old, and they came from some 23 US areas. Sequenced by immunoSEQ multiplex PCR; TCRdb stores in-frame clones only, minus some. The profile shows 210,000 or so clones, 86% of them singletons. Sequenced material: PBMCs or T cells enriched from blood (not recorded which). The TCR was taken from a woman in her fifties or sixties in a cohort exposed to, infected with or recovered from COVID-19 (not recorded which). This chain joins TRBV7-8 and TRBJ2-2; 10 positions agree with TRBD2. The CDR3 bases are TGTGCCAGCAGCTTAATCCTAGCGGGGGTTGACGGCGGGGAGCTGTTTTTT. Translation: CASSLILAGVDGGELFF.